This T cell receptor beta chain originates from a study of cytomegalovirus exposure and HLA in healthy donors. Overall study results and limits: Later analysis identified several of the most significant clusters that appeared linked to common viral pathogens. TCR sequences were mostly rare, though some public TCRs occurred in many donors. Most CMV-associated TCR beta chains appeared HLA-restricted in a later analysis.

60 Vbeta and 13 Jbeta primers were used in PCR. Clones were read by immunoSEQ multiplex PCR, and TCRdb kept only the in-frame ones, dropping some. The sample's table shows about 160,000 clones. Regarding this clone: The antigen remains unidentified.

The sequence derives from a woman aged 60 to 75 in good health and CMV-seronegative. What was sequenced was PBMCs.

For the CDR3, the DNA is TGTGCCAGCAGCGCAGGGTTTAGCAATCAGCCCCAGCATTTT. Translated: CASSAGFSNQPQHF. The genes are TRBV6-1 and TRBJ1-5, with a weak D call TRBD1 (5 bases). Germline V gene lookup returns CDR1 MNHNS and CDR2 SASEGT. With 6 bases removed from V and 0 bases from J, the gap between germline ends came to 9 bases. This CDR3 is built from 14 residues.